These 3 T cell receptor beta chains originate from one sample sequenced in a study of T cells expressing NK-cell markers. For each CDR3 protein, TCRdb gives one entry from its re-call of the 5' RACE reads, without DNA. The sample totals under 500,000 distinct CDR3 sequences. The sample taken for sequencing was blood T cells: a sorted CD56 or NKG2C T cell subset, CD4+ or CD8+ T cells, or bulk PBMC T cells (not recorded which). The origin of the receptors is a woman between 18 and 70 years old in good health.

This chain connects TRBV29-1 to TRBJ2-3. The CDR3 loop spans 14 amino acids. From germline, CDR1 is SQVTM and CDR2 ANQGSEA. CDR3 protein: CSARPYSSTDTQYF.

The rearrangement links TRBV29-1 to TRBJ1-2; TCRdb gives TRBD1 as the D gene, but with no DNA this cannot be confirmed. There are 12 residues in the CDR3. Germline V gene lookup returns CDR1 SQVTM and CDR2 ANQGSEA. The CDR3 sequence: CSGRGGSTGYTF.

The gene calls are TRBV7-2 and TRBJ2-1. Germline CDR1 is SGHTA and CDR2 is FQGNSA. This CDR3 has 15 amino acids. CDR3 residues: CASSLGRTAAIEQFF.